This TCR beta chain originates from a study of blood T cell repertoires in COVID-19. Per the original data handling: Amplification from reference gene primers served as the basis for estimated nucleated cell counts. Libraries were prepared by immunoSEQ multiplex PCR; TCRdb keeps only in-frame clonotypes and omits some of them. D and trimming were read from the DNA, whereas the V and J calls and clone size are those reported in that table. The top ten hold around 3.1% of the sample, which has some 190,000 clones, around 84% seen once. This CDR3 is built from 15 residues. V lost 4 bases to trimming and J lost 6 bases; unmatched junction nucleotides: 8. CDR1 and CDR2 from the germline V gene are SEHNR and FQNEAQ (reference sequence). Cohort allocation depended upon clinical history that participants reported.

Material: PBMCs or T cells enriched from blood (not recorded which). The sequence derives from a woman in her thirties who had been exposed to COVID-19. The chain links TRBV7-9 to TRBJ2-1; 8 bases are shared with TRBD1. This chain's CDR3 is CASSSGQGEGNEQFF. The CDR3 region has the DNA TGTGCCAGCAGCTCCGGACAGGGTGAGGGCAATGAGCAGTTCTTC.